This T cell receptor (beta chain) was sequenced during a study of blood T cells in healthy people across ages. Study in general: Researchers report that template switching captured about one barcoded beta molecule per two T cells.

With a J-beta primer mix and a sample-barcoded 5' primer, a second PCR ran 7 to 11 cycles. All cDNA molecules were each tagged by a template-switch adaptor with 12 random nucleotides. All samples gave at least 2.5 million CDR3-containing paired-end reads. TCRdb reprocessed the 5' RACE reads via MiXCR and lists one record per CDR3 protein. Of about 800,000 distinct CDR3 sequences listed, more than 45% are singletons. The CDR3 totals 15 residues. This sequence originates from a man aged 30-40 years in good health. The chain links TRBV21-1 to TRBJ2-7; the table names TRBD1, a call not compared with the DNA. The closer fit of TRBJ2-5 to the DNA end suggests the J call may be wrong. TRBV21-1 is shown as a pseudogene. Sequences were obtained from blood. The CDR3 sequence: CASSKVTGPWETQYF. In DNA, the CDR3 is TGTGCCAGCAGCAAAGTAACAGGACCTTGGGAGACCCAGTACTTC.